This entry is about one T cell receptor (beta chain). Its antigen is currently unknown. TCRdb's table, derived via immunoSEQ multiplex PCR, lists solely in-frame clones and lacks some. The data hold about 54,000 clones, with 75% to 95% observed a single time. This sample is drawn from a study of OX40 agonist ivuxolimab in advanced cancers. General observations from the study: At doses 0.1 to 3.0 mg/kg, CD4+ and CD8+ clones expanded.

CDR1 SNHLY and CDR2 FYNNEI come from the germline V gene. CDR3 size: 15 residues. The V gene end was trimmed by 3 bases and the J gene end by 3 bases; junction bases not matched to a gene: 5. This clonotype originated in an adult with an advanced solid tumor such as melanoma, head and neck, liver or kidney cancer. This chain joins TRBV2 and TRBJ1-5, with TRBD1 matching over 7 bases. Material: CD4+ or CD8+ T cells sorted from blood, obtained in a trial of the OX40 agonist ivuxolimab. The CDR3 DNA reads TGTGCCAGCAGTGACAGACAGGGCCTCAATCAGCCCCAGCATTTT. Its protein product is CASSDRQGLNQPQHF.